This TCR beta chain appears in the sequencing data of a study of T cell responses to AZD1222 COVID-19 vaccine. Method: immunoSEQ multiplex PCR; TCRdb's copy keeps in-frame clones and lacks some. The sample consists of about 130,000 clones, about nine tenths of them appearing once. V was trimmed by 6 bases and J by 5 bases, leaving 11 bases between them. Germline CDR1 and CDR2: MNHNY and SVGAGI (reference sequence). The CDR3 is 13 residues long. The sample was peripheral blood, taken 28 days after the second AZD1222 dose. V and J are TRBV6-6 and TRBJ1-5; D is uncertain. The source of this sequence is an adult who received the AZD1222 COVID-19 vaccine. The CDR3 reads CASRRRDDQPQHF. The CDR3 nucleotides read TGTGCCAGCAGGCGGAGAGATGATCAGCCCCAGCATTTT.